This paragraph covers one T cell receptor (beta chain) sequence. What it recognizes is unknown. This specimen belongs to a study of lymphopenia after photon versus proton radiotherapy. Sequencing was performed with immunoSEQ multiplex PCR; in TCRdb, only in-frame clones are kept and a portion is missing. Of 89,000 or so clones in the sample, about 86% were seen once. Broader study findings: Relative stability marked proton patients; photon patients lost diversity and naive cells. Post-nadir diversity loss with photons came from oligoclonal expansion, particularly CD8+ Temra cells. Better survival with proton therapy was suggested as possible, not demonstrated.

The germline CDR1 and CDR2 sequences are SEHNR and FQNEAQ (reference sequence). V dropped 5 bases and J dropped 4 bases, with 17 bases sitting between them. CDR3 length: 16 residues. This TCR was recovered from a man between 60 and 75 years old with pancreatic cancer. Specimen: peripheral blood, collected from a patient treated with proton-based radiotherapy. This chain links TRBV7-9 with TRBJ2-2; D ambiguous. The CDR3 spells CASSIPADASTGELFF. CDR3 nucleotides: TGTGCCAGCAGCATCCCGGCGGACGCCAGCACCGGGGAGCTGTTTTTT.